This TCR beta chain was retrieved from a study of blood T cell repertoires in COVID-19. Looking at the study overall: Both acute and convalescent COVID-19 samples were obtained from the United States, Italy and Spain. T cells, B-cell-depleted T cells, or PBMCs provided the cDNA or gDNA that served as material.

Original processing methods: Researchers report that nucleated cell counts were estimated from reference gene primer amplification. Assay: immunoSEQ multiplex PCR; the TCRdb copy retains only in-frame clones and omits some. V, J and clone size reflect that table, while D and trimming were determined from the DNA. The repertoire consists of 95,000 to 110,000 clones, with about 90% occurring once and the leading ten covering more than 4.5%. Trimming removed 4 bases at V and 0 bases at J, with 13 bases between. CDR1 and CDR2 (germline): SGHTA, FQGNSA. This CDR3 has 16 residues. V is TRBV7-2 and J is TRBJ2-4, with D uncertain. The TCR was taken from a man aged 35-49 years with active or convalescent COVID-19. Material for sequencing was peripheral blood. The DNA for the CDR3 is TGTGCCAGCAGCTCGCAGGTCACCATAGCCAAAAACATTCAGTACTTC. Protein product: CASSSQVTIAKNIQYF.